This TCR beta chain was found in a study of vaccination and CD4 T cells after COVID-19. In the study overall: SARS-CoV-2, HCoV-NL63, HCoV-OC43 and HCoV-229E supplied the overlapping spike peptides used to stimulate cells.

On this clonotype itself: Its cognate antigen is unknown. Germline and junction disagree at one end, which may indicate a read error.

Documented treatment: roughly nine-day PBMC culture with coronavirus spike peptide pools or control peptides (ViraFEST assay). TCR sequencing followed the expansion of antigen-specific T cells with peptide pools in ViraFEST. Cultured CD4+ T-cell DNA underwent Oncomine TCR Beta short-read sequencing. Via MiXCR, TCRdb re-called the PCR reads, giving one row per CDR3 protein. The table has about 19,000 distinct CDR3 sequences, 51% seen once. Germline V gene lookup returns CDR1 MNHNS and CDR2 SASEGT. CDR3 length equals 10 residues. This chain uses TRBV6-1 with TRBJ1-1; D is possibly TRBD1 (5 bases). The sequences come from CD4+ T cells from blood, cultured in vitro, collected before SARS-CoV-2 vaccination. This sequence originates from a human donor who had recovered from COVID-19. In nucleotides, the CDR3 is TGTGCCAGCAGTGAAGTAGCAGGGACCTTT. The encoded protein is CASSEVAGTF.